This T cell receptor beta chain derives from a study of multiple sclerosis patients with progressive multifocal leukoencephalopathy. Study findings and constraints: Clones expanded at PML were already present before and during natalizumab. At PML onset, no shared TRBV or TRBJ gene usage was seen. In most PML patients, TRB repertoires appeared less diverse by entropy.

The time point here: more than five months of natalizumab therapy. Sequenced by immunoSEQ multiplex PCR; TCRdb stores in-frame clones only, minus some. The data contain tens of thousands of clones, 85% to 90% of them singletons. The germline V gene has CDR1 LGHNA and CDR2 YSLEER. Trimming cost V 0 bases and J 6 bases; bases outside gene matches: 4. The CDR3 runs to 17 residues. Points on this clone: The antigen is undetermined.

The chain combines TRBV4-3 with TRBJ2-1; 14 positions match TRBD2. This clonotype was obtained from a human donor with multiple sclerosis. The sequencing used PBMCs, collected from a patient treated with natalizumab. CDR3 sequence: CASSQDGGTSGSNEQFF. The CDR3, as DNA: TGCGCCAGCAGCCAAGATGGCGGGACTAGCGGGAGCAATGAGCAGTTCTTC.